The 7 T cell receptor beta chains below were found in one sample sequenced in a study of cytomegalovirus exposure and HLA in healthy donors. The PCR employed 60 Vbeta primers together with 13 Jbeta primers. Assay used: immunoSEQ multiplex PCR; TCRdb lists only in-frame clones, some missing. The data contain some 150,000 clones, around 77% of them seen just once; the ten biggest clones take up around 3.5%. The sequenced sample consisted of PBMCs. The receptors stem from a man younger than 40 in good health and CMV-seropositive.

The chain uses TRBV19 and TRBJ1-2; 7 bases fit TRBD1. J was trimmed by 7 bases and V by 5 bases; bases with no gene match: 7. Germline CDR1 and CDR2: LNHDA and SQIVND (reference sequence). This CDR3 is built from 13 residues. The CDR3 loop reads CASSQGGDAGYTF. The CDR3 DNA reads TGTGCCAGTAGTCAGGGGGGTGATGCTGGCTACACCTTC.

This rearrangement joins TRBV7-8 to TRBJ1-5; 9 bases are shared with TRBD1. V lost 1 base and J lost 2; bases outside the gene matches: 3. Germline CDR1 reads SGHVS; CDR2 reads FQNEAQ. The CDR3 has 16 amino acids. The CDR3 protein is CASSLGWDRGNQPQHF. The CDR3 DNA sequence: TGTGCCAGCAGCTTAGGTTGGGACAGGGGCAATCAGCCCCAGCATTTT.

The table lists this clone with a few counts. The chain is built from TRBV11-2 and TRBJ2-7; 9 bases are a match to TRBD1. The ends lost 5 bases at V and 2 bases at J; junction bases unmatched: 4. This CDR3 is 14 amino acids long. CDR1 is SGHAT, CDR2 FQNNGV, per germline. In nucleotides, the CDR3 is TGTGCCAGCAGCGCCGGGACAGGGACCTACGAGCAGTACTTC. Amino acids: CASSAGTGTYEQYF.

CDR3 loop: CASSSRQAKLSYEQYF. The DNA of the CDR3 is TGTGCCAGCAGCTCCAGACAGGCCAAACTCTCCTACGAGCAGTACTTC. The rearrangement links TRBV6-6 to TRBJ2-7; tentatively, D is TRBD1 (6 bases). Germline-derived CDR1 and CDR2 are MNHNY and SVGAGI (reference sequence). Trimming left V 6 bases short and J 0 bases short, with 18 bases between. This CDR3 region has 16 residues.

The chain uses TRBV1 and TRBJ1-5. TRBV1 is classified as a pseudogene. There are 21 residues in the CDR3. CDR3 nucleotides: TGCACCAGCAGCCAAGTATACGGGGGGTACCGGGACACCTCCCCAAATCAGCCCCAGCATTTT. It codes for CTSSQVYGGYRDTSPNQPQHF.

The V and J genes are TRBV9 and TRBJ1-2; D unclear. From germline, CDR1 is SGDLS and CDR2 YYNGEE. V lost 4 bases and J 2 bases, leaving 9 bases between the germline ends. CDR3 size: 13 residues. CDR3 coding DNA: TGTGCCAGCAGCCAAGACACAAACTATGGCTACACCTTC. Its protein product is CASSQDTNYGYTF.

V and J are TRBV9 and TRBJ2-1, with D perhaps matching TRBD1 (7 bases). Trimming pared 1 base from V and 8 bases from J, leaving 16 bases between. The CDR3 loop spans 15 amino acids. Germline V gives CDR1 SGDLS, CDR2 YYNGEE. The CDR3 protein is CASSVSSGGSDEQFF. The CDR3 nucleotides are TGTGCCAGCAGCGTAAGTTCAGGGGGGAGCGATGAGCAGTTCTTC.